Below, 18 T cell receptor beta chains from the same sample are listed, as sequenced in a study of OX40 agonist ivuxolimab in advanced cancers. The data were produced by immunoSEQ multiplex PCR, yet TCRdb's version contains in-frame clones alone and is incomplete. Of tens of thousands of clones listed, 90% to 95% are singletons. The material sequenced was CD4+ or CD8+ T cells sorted from blood, taken in a trial of the OX40 agonist ivuxolimab. The receptors here all came from an adult with an advanced solid tumor such as melanoma, head and neck, liver or kidney cancer.

This chain joins TRBV4-3 and TRBJ2-7; 10 bases map to TRBD2. There are 14 residues in the CDR3. Germline trimming cut 5 bases from V and 6 bases from J; bases unmatched to any gene: 7. Germline V lookup: CDR1 LGHNA, CDR2 YSLEER. CDR3 loop: CASSTVQREGEQYF. CDR3 nucleotide sequence: TGCGCCAGCAGCACAGTTCAGCGGGAGGGCGAGCAGTACTTC.

The gene calls are TRBV11-2 and TRBJ2-7, with 7 bases aligning to TRBD1. CDR3 size: 14 residues. V lost 5 bases to trimming and J lost 5 bases; unmatched junction nucleotides: 9. Per germline, CDR1 SGHAT and CDR2 FQNNGV. CDR3 region: CASSLLPQGNEQYF. DNA for the CDR3: TGTGCCAGCAGCCTCTTACCACAGGGGAACGAGCAGTACTTC.

The rearrangement joins TRBV18 to TRBJ2-7; possible D gene TRBD2, 6 bases. Germline CDR1 KGHSH, CDR2 LQKENI. The CDR3 length is 11 residues. Trimming removed 2 bases at V and 7 bases at J, with 6 bases between. The CDR3: CASSPGGEQYF. DNA for the CDR3: TGTGCCAGCTCACCAGGAGGGGAGCAGTACTTC.

This chain joins TRBV9 and TRBJ1-1; no clear D gene. Germline-derived CDR1 and CDR2 are SGDLS and YYNGEE. This CDR3 is 15 amino acids long. V shed 1 base and J shed 2 bases, with 12 bases lying between them. The CDR3 region is CASSVPPVLNTEAFF. Here the CDR3 DNA reads TGTGCCAGCAGCGTACCTCCCGTCCTTAACACTGAAGCTTTCTTT.

The chain uses TRBV19 and TRBJ1-5; no reliable D call. The CDR3 has 17 residues. Germline CDR1 LNHDA, CDR2 SQIVND (reference sequence). Trimming stripped 6 bases from V and 4 bases from J, with 22 bases between. DNA for the CDR3: TGTGCCAGTAGCACAACCCCGGTGGAGCCTGGGAATCAGCCCCAGCATTTT. Translating it yields CASSTTPVEPGNQPQHF. Variable domain in full (rest from reference TRBV19 and TRBJ1-5): DGGITQSPKYLFRKEGQNVTLSCEQNLNHDAMYWYRQDPGQGLRLIYYSQIVNDFQKGDIAEGYSVSREKKESFPLTVTSAQKNPTAFYLCASSTTPVEPGNQPQHFGDGTRLSIL.

The chain employs TRBV29-1 and TRBJ2-3; tentative D call: TRBD2 (6 bases). CDR3 size: 14 residues. V was cut by 4 bases and J by 3 bases, with 14 bases left in between. Germline-derived CDR1 and CDR2 are SQVTM and ANQGSEA. The DNA of the CDR3 is TGCAGCGTTGTAGGAGGGCAGGGTACAGATACGCAGTATTTT. It specifies CSVVGGQGTDTQYF.

This clone was detected only once. V and J are TRBV13 and TRBJ2-2; D gene ambiguous. The V and J ends lost 2 bases and 5 bases respectively, with 6 bases between them. Germline V gene lookup returns CDR1 PRHDT and CDR2 FYEKMQ (reference sequence). CDR3 length equals 13 residues. The CDR3 region has the DNA TGTGCCAGCAGCTTACCGGCTACCGGGGAGCTGTTTTTT. It specifies CASSLPATGELFF.

This clone has only one observation. This chain joins TRBV30 and TRBJ2-1, with D hard to call. CDR1 and CDR2 from the germline V gene are GTSNPN and SVGIG (reference sequence). The CDR3 has 12 amino acids. The ends were cut back, 5 bases at V and 5 bases at J, with 10 bases in the middle. This chain's CDR3 is CAWGRSNNEQFF. The CDR3, as DNA: TGTGCCTGGGGACGATCTAACAATGAGCAGTTCTTC.

J is TRBJ1-5 and V is TRBV9, with 7 positions matching TRBD1. The CDR3 is 14 amino acids. Germline-derived CDR1 and CDR2 are SGDLS and YYNGEE. Trimming removed 0 bases from V and 6 bases from J; junction bases left unmatched: 3. CDR3 amino acids: CASSVEAGGQPQHF. In DNA, the CDR3 is TGTGCCAGCAGCGTAGAGGCAGGGGGTCAGCCCCAGCATTTT. Using reference TRBV9 and TRBJ1-5 for the parts outside the CDR3, the full variable domain is DSGVTQTPKHLITATGQRVTLRCSPRSGDLSVYWYQQSLDQGLQFLIQYYNGEERAKGNILERFSAQQFPDLHSELNLSSLELGDSALYFCASSVEAGGQPQHFGDGTRLSIL.

The chain combines TRBV27 with TRBJ1-1; a weak D match, TRBD1 (6 bases). Germline V gives CDR1 MNHEY, CDR2 SMNVEV (reference sequence). The CDR3 runs 14 residues. With 6 bases removed from V and 2 bases from J, the gap between germline ends came to 13 bases. CDR3 nucleotides: TGTGCCAGCAGCCTCATCAGGGGTAACACTGAAGCTTTCTTT. This codes for CASSLIRGNTEAFF.

J is TRBJ2-7 and V is TRBV19; TRBD2 aligns across 13 bases. The V and J ends lost 8 bases and 1 base, in that order; junction bases with no gene match: 2. CDR1 is LNHDA and CDR2 is SQIVND in the germline V gene (reference sequence). There are 14 residues in the CDR3. The CDR3 here is CASRGLAGSYEQYF. The CDR3 nucleotides are TGTGCCAGTCGGGGACTAGCGGGATCCTACGAGCAGTACTTC.

The chain has TRBV5-1 and TRBJ2-3, with D possibly matching TRBD2 (6 bases). Trimming removed 2 bases from V and 0 bases from J, with 10 bases in between. The CDR3 totals 15 residues. Germline V gives CDR1 SGHRS, CDR2 YFSETQ. The CDR3 nucleotides are TGCGCCAGCAGCTTATCCGGGACTAGCACAGATACGCAGTATTTT. Translated, it gives CASSLSGTSTDTQYF.

The V call is TRBV7-9, the J call TRBJ2-5; the D is unclear. Germline CDR1 SEHNR, CDR2 FQNEAQ (reference sequence). The V end was cut by 4 bases, the J end by 5 bases, with 29 bases between. This CDR3 contains 19 residues. CDR3 in amino acids: CASSSTETTPTVELETQYF. CDR3 nucleotide sequence: TGTGCCAGCAGCTCCACGGAAACGACCCCGACGGTGGAGCTGGAGACCCAGTACTTC.

The chain uses TRBV5-6 and TRBJ1-1; no firm D call. The germline CDR1 and CDR2 sequences are SGHDT and YYEEEE. Trimming shortened V by 3 bases and J by 1 base, and 7 bases separated the two germline ends. The CDR3 loop spans 13 amino acids. CDR3 residues: CASSYLKNTEAFF. The CDR3 nucleotides are TGTGCCAGCAGCTATCTAAAGAACACTGAAGCTTTCTTT.

In DNA form, the CDR3 reads TGTGCCAGCAGTGCCCCGGGACAGGGGGAGACCCAGTACTTC. Translation gives CASSAPGQGETQYF. The gene calls are TRBV9 and TRBJ2-5; 10 bases line up with TRBD1. Unmatched junction bases numbered 6, after V lost 5 bases and J lost 5 bases. From germline, CDR1 is SGDLS and CDR2 YYNGEE. The CDR3 runs to 14 residues.

The chain couples TRBV15 to TRBJ1-2; 8 bases line up with TRBD1. Germline V lookup: CDR1 LNHNV, CDR2 YYDKDF (reference sequence). V was pared by 5 bases and J by 7 bases, with 15 bases of the junction left unmatched. This CDR3 region has 16 residues. The CDR3 sequence: CATSPDWTGKMGGYTF. The CDR3, as DNA: TGTGCCACCAGCCCTGATTGGACAGGGAAAATGGGTGGCTACACCTTC.

The CDR3 nucleotides read TGTGCCAGCAGCTCCCGACAGGGTATGTGGACTGAAGCTTTCTTT. It is translated as CASSSRQGMWTEAFF. The rearrangement uses TRBV7-9 and TRBJ1-1; 7 positions match TRBD1. Germline values: CDR1 SEHNR, CDR2 FQNEAQ (reference sequence). J lost 5 bases, V lost 4 bases, and 10 bases had no gene match. This CDR3 has 15 residues.

The chain carries TRBV27 and TRBJ1-2; D gene ambiguous. This CDR3 contains 13 residues. In germline, CDR1 is MNHEY, CDR2 SMNVEV (reference sequence). With 2 bases removed from V and 2 bases from J, the gap between germline ends came to 6 bases. The CDR3: CASSLGRNYGYTF. CDR3 DNA: TGTGCCAGCAGTTTAGGCAGAAACTATGGCTACACCTTC.